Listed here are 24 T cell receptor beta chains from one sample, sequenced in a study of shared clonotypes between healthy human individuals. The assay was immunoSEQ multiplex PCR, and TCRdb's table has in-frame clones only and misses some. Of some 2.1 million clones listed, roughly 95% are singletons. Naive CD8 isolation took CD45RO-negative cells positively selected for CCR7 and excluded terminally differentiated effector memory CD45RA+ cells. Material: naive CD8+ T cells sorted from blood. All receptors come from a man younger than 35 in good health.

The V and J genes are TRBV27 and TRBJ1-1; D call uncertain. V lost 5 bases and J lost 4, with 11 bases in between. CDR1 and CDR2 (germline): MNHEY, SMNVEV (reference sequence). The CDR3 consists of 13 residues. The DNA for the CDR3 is TGTGCCAGCAGTGAGGGATCGTTCACTGAAGCTTTCTTT. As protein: CASSEGSFTEAFF.

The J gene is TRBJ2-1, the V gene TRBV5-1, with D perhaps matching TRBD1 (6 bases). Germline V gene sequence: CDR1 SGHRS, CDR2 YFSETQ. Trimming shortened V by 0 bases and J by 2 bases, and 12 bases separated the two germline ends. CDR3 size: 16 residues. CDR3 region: CASSLEGRGPYNEQFF. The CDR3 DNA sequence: TGCGCCAGCAGCTTGGAAGGCAGGGGACCCTACAATGAGCAGTTCTTC.

In nucleotides, the CDR3 is TGTGCCAGCAGTTACTCGTATAATGAAAAACTGTTTTTT. This translates into CASSYSYNEKLFF. V is TRBV6-5 and J is TRBJ1-4, with D uncertain. Trimming pared 0 bases from V and 4 bases from J, leaving 3 bases between. This CDR3 spans 13 amino acids. CDR1 is MNHEY and CDR2 is SVGAGI in the germline V gene.

The CDR3 nucleotides are TGTGCCAGCTTAAAGAGGGCGGCGGGTGACACCGGGGAGCTGTTTTTT. As protein: CASLKRAAGDTGELFF. The chain recombines TRBV13 with TRBJ2-2; perhaps TRBD2 as D (5 bases). Deletions cut 8 bases from V and 3 bases from J, with 19 bases between. CDR3 length equals 16 residues. In germline, CDR1 is PRHDT, CDR2 FYEKMQ (reference sequence).

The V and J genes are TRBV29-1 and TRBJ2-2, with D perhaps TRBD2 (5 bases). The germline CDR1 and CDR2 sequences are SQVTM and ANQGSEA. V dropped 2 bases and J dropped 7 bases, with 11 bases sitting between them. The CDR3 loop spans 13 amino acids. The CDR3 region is CSVEKGSGGELFF. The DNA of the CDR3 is TGCAGCGTTGAAAAAGGGAGTGGCGGGGAGCTGTTTTTT.

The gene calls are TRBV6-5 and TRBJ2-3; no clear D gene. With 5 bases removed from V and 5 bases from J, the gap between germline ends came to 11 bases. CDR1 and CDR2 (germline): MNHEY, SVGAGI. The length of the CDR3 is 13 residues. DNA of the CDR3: TGTGCCAGCAGTCCTCTGTTGGGAGATACGCAGTATTTT. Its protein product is CASSPLLGDTQYF.

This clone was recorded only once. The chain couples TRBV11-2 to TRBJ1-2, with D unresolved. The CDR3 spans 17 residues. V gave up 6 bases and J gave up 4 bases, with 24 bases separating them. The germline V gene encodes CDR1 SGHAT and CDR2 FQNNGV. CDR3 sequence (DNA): TGTGCCAGCAGTTTCCAGTTAGGCCTCGTGGATCGCTATGGCTACACCTTC. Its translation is CASSFQLGLVDRYGYTF.

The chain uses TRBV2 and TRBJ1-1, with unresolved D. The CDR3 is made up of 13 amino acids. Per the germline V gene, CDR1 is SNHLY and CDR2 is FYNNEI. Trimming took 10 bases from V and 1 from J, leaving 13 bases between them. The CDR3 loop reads CATPGSTNTEAFF. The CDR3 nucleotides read TGTGCCACCCCTGGGAGCACGAACACTGAAGCTTTCTTT.

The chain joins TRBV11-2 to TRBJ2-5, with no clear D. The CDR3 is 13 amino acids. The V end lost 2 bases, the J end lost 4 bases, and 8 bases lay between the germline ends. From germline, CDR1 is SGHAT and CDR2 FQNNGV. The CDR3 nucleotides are TGTGCCAGCAGCTTAAACTCCCGAGAGACCCAGTACTTC. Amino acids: CASSLNSRETQYF.

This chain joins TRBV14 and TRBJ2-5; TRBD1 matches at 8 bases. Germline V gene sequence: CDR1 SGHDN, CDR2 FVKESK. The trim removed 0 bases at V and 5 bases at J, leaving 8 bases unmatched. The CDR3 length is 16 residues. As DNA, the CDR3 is TGTGCCAGCAGCCAAGATTCTTCCAGGGGGCTGGAGACCCAGTACTTC. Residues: CASSQDSSRGLETQYF.

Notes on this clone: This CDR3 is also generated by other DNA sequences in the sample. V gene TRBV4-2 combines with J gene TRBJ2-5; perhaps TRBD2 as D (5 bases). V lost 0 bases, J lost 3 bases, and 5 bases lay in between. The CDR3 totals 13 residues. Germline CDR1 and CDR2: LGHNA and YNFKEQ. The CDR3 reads CASSQDGEETQYF. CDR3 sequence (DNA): TGTGCCAGCAGCCAAGACGGGGAAGAGACCCAGTACTTC.

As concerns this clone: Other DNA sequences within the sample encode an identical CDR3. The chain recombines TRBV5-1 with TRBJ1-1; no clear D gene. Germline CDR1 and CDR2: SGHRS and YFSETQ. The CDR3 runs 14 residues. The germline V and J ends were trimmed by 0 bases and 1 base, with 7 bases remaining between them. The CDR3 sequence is CASSLDGSNTEAFF. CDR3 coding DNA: TGCGCCAGCAGCTTGGACGGATCGAACACTGAAGCTTTCTTT.

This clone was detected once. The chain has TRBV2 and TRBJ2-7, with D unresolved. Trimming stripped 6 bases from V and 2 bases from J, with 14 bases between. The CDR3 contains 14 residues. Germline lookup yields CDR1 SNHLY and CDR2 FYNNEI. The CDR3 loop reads CASSWELGTYEQYF. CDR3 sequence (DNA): TGTGCCAGCAGCTGGGAACTCGGAACCTACGAGCAGTACTTC.

In DNA, the CDR3 is TGTGCCATCAGTGAGTCTACAGGAATAGGTGAAGCTTTCTTT. This sequence encodes CAISESTGIGEAFF. V gene TRBV10-3 combines with J gene TRBJ1-1; the D gene is possibly TRBD1 (5 bases). The CDR3 spans 14 residues. CDR1 is ENHRY, CDR2 SYGVKD, per germline. The V and J ends lost 0 bases and 7 bases respectively, with 12 bases between them.

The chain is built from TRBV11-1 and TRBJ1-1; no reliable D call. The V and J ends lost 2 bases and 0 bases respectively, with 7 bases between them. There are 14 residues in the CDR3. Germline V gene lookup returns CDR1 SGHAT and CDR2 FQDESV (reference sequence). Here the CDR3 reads CASSLTVMNTEAFF. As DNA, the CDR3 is TGTGCCAGCAGCTTAACAGTTATGAACACTGAAGCTTTCTTT.

The CDR3 sequence: CASSLATGGGNQPQHF. The CDR3 nucleotides are TGTGCCAGCAGCTTGGCCACAGGGGGAGGCAATCAGCCCCAGCATTTT. The V gene is TRBV5-6, the J gene TRBJ1-5; 8 bases line up with TRBD1. Germline V gene sequence: CDR1 SGHDT, CDR2 YYEEEE. Trimming at V came to 0 bases and at J to 2 bases, leaving 4 bases not matched to a gene. This CDR3 has 16 residues.

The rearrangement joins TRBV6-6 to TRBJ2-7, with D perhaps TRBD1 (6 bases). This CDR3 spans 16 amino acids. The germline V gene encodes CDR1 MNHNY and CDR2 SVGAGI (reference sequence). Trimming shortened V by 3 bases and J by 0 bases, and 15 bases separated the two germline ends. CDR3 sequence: CASSYSTGYGSYEQYF. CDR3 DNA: TGTGCCAGCAGTTATTCTACAGGGTACGGCTCCTACGAGCAGTACTTC.

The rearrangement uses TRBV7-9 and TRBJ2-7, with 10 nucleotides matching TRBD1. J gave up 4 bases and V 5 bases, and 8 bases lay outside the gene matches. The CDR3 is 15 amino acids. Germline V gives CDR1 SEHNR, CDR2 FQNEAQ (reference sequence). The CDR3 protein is CASSGRQGALYEQYF. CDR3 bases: TGTGCCAGCAGCGGGAGACAGGGGGCACTTTACGAGCAGTACTTC.

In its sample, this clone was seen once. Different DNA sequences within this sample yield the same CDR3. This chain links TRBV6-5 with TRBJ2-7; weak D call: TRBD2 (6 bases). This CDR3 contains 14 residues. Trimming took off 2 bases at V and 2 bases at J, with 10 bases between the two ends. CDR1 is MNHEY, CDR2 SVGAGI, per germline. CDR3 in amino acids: CASSYTGVAYEQYF. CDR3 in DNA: TGTGCCAGCAGTTACACGGGGGTAGCCTACGAGCAGTACTTC.

The CDR3 is CATSAGTEAFF. CDR3 nucleotides: TGTGCCACCTCGGCCGGCACTGAAGCTTTCTTT. The chain joins TRBV11-2 to TRBJ1-1, with no clear D. The V end lost 10 bases, the J end lost 4 bases, and 10 bases lay between the germline ends. The germline gives CDR1 SGHAT, CDR2 FQNNGV. There are 11 residues in the CDR3.

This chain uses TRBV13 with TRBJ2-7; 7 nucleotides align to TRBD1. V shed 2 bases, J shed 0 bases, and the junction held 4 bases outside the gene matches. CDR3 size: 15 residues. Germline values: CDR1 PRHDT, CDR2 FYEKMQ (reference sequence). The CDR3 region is CASSLRTGSSYEQYF. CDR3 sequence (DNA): TGTGCCAGCAGCTTACGGACAGGAAGCTCCTACGAGCAGTACTTC. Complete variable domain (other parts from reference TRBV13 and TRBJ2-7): AAGVIQSPRHLIKEKRETATLKCYPIPRHDTVYWYQQGPGQDPQFLISFYEKMQSDKGSIPDRFSAQQFSDYHSELNMSSLELGDSALYFCASSLRTGSSYEQYFGPGTRLTVT.

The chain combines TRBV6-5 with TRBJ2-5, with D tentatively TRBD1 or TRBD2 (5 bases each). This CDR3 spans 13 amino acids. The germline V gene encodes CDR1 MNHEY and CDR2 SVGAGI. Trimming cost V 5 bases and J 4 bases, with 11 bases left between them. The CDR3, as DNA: TGTGCCAGCAGTGGGACCCCGATAGAGACCCAGTACTTC. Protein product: CASSGTPIETQYF.

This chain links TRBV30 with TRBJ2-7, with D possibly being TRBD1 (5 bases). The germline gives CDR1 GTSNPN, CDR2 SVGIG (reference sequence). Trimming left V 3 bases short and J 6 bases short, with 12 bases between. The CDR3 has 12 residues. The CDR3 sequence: CAWSATGSEQYF. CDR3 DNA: TGTGCCTGGAGCGCCACAGGATCCGAGCAGTACTTC.

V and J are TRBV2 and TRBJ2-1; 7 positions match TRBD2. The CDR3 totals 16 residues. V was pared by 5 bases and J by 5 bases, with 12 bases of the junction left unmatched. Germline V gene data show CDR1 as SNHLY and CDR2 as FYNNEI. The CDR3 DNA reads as TGTGCCAGCAGTTGGGGCGGGAGCCTTCCTGACAATGAGCAGTTCTTC. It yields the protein CASSWGGSLPDNEQFF.